The clone carrying this T cell receptor beta chain showed up many times. The record originates from a study of CD8 T cells in ankylosing spondylitis. The CDR3 runs to 14 residues. Germline-derived CDR1 and CDR2 are SEHNR and FQNEAQ (reference sequence). Trimming took 0 bases from V and 2 from J, leaving 6 bases between them. TCRdb re-called the 5' RACE reads through MiXCR, storing one row per CDR3 protein. Of some 220,000 distinct CDR3 sequences in the sample, 8% to 10% are singletons; the top ten hold more than 4%. This receptor was taken from a female donor with ankylosing spondylitis or in good health (not recorded which). The V gene is TRBV7-9, the J gene TRBJ2-3; no definite D call. Input material: blood, either unsorted or a sorted T cell fraction (not recorded which). Here the CDR3 DNA reads TGTGCCAGCAGCTTAGCGGCGCTCACAGATACGCAGTATTTT. Residues: CASSLAALTDTQYF.